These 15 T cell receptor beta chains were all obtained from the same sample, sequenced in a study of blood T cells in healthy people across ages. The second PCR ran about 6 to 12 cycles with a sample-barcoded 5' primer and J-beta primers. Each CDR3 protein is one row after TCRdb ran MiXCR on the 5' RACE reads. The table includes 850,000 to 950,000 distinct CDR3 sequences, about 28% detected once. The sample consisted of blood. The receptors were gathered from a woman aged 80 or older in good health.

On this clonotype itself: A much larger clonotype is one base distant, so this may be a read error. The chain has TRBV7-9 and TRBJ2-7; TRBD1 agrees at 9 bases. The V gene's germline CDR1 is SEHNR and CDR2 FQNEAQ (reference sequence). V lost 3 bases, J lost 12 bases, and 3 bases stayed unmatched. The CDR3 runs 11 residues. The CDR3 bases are TGTGCCAGCAGCTTCTCGGACAGGGGGTACTTC. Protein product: CASSFSDRGYF. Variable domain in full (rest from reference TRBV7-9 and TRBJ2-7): DTGVSQNPRHKITKRGQNVTFRCDPISEHNRLYWYRQTLGQGPEFLTYFQNEAQLEKSRLLSDRFSAERPKGSFSTLEIQRTEQGDSAMYLCASSFSDRGYFGPGTRLTVT.

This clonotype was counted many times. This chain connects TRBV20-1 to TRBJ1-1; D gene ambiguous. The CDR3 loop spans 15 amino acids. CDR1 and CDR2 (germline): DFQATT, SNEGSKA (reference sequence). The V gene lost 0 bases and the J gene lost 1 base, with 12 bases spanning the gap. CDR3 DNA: TGCAGTGCTAGAGATTATCGTCAGGCGAACACTGAAGCTTTCTTT. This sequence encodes CSARDYRQANTEAFF.

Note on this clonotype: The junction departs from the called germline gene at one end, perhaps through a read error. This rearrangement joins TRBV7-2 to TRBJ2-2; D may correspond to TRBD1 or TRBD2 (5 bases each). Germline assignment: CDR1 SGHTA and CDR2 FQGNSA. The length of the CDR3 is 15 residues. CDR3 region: CASSPQMSGTGERFF. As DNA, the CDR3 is TGTGCCAGCAGCCCTCAAATGTCGGGGACCGGGGAGCGGTTTTTT.

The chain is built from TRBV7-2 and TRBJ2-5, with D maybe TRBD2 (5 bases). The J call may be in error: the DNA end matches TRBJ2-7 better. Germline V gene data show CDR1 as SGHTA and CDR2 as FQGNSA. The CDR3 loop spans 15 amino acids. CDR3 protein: CASSLAWSTGDEQYF. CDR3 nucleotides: TGTGCCAGCAGCTTAGCGTGGAGCACCGGGGACGAGCAGTACTTC.

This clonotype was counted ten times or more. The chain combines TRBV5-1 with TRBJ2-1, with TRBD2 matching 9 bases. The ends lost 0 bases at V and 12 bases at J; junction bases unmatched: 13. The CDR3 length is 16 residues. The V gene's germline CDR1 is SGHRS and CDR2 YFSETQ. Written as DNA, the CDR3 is TGCGCCAGCAGCTTGGATGTGGCGGGGGGGTTTTCGAGGCAGTTCTTC. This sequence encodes CASSLDVAGGFSRQFF.

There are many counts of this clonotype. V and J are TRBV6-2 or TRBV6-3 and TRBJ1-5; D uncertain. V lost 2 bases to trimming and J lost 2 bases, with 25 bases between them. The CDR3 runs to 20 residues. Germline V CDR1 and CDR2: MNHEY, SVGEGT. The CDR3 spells CASSYPSQSRVVRGNQPQHF. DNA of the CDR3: TGTGCCAGCAGTTACCCCTCCCAAAGTCGGGTCGTAAGAGGCAATCAGCCCCAGCATTTT.

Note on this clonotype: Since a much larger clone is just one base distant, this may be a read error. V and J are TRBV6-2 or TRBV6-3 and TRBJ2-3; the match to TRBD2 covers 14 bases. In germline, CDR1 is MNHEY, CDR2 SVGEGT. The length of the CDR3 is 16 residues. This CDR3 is CASSATSGGAKDAQYF. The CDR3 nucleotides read TGTGCCAGCAGTGCGACTAGCGGGGGGGCAAAAGATGCGCAGTATTTT.

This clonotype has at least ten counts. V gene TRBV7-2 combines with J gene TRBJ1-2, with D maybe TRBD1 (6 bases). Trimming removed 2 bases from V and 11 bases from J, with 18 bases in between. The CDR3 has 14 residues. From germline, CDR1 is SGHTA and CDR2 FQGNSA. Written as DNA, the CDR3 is TGTGCCAGCAGCTTATTGGAGCCCTCAGGGGTTTACACCTTC. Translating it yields CASSLLEPSGVYTF.

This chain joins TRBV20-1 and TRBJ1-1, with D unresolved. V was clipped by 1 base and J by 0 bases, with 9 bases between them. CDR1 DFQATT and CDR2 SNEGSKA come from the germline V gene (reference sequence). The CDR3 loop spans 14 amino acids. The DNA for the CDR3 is TGCAGTGCTAGAGGTTTGGTGATGAACACTGAAGCTTTCTTT. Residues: CSARGLVMNTEAFF.

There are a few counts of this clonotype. CDR3 residues: CSVVVSRTEAFF. CDR3 coding DNA: TGCAGCGTTGTGGTCTCTAGGACTGAAGCTTTCTTT. The chain is built from TRBV29-1 and TRBJ1-1; D is uncertain. The CDR3 is made up of 12 amino acids. Germline CDR1 is SQVTM and CDR2 is ANQGSEA. V lost 4 bases and J 5 bases, leaving 11 bases between the germline ends.

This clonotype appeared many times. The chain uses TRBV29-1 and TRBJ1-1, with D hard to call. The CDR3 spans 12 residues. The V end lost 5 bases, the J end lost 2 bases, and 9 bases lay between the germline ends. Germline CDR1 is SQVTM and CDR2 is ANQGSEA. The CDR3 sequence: CSVWASNTEAFF. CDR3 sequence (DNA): TGCAGCGTTTGGGCATCTAACACTGAAGCTTTCTTT.

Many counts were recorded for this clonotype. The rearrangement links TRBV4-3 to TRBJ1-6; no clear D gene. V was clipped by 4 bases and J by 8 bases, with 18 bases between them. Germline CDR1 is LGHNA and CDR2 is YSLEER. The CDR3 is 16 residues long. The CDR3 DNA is TGCGCCAGCAGCCCCAGACTTTCCGTGATGGATTCACCCCTCCACTTT. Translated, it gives CASSPRLSVMDSPLHF.

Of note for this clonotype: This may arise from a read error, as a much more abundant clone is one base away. The CDR3 DNA reads as TGCGCCAGCAGCTTGGCCCCGGCGGGAACCGGGAAGCTGTTTTTT. It encodes CASSLAPAGTGKLFF. The gene calls are TRBV5-1 and TRBJ2-2; D is possibly TRBD2 (6 bases). CDR1 is SGHRS, CDR2 YFSETQ, per germline. CDR3 size: 15 residues.

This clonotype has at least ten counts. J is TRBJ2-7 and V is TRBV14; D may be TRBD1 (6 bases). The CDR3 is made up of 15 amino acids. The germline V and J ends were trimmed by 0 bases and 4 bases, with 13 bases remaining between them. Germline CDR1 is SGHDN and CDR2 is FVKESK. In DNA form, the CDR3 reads TGTGCCAGCAGCCAAGAGCAGGGGATTAATTACGAGCAGTACTTC. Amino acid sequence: CASSQEQGINYEQYF.

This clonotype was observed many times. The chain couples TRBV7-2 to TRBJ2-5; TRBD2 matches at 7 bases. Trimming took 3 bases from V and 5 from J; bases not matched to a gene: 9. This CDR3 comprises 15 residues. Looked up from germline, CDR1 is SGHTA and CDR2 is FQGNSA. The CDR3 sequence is CASSFQAAGGETQYF. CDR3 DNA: TGTGCCAGCAGCTTTCAGGCCGCCGGGGGGGAGACCCAGTACTTC.